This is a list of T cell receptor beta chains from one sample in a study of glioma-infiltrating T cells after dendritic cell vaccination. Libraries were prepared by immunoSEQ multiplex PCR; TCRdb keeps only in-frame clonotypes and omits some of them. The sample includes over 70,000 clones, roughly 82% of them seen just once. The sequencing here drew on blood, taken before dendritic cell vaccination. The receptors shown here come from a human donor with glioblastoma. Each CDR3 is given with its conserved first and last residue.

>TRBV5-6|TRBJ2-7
CASSLGQGRYEQYF
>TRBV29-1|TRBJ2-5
CSVDPNQETQYF
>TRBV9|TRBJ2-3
CASSAVTSGRNTDTQYF
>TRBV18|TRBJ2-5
CATQRPGGQETQYF
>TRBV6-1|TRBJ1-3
CASSLTGDGNTIYF
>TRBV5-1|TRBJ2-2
CASSPRGLAGGINTGELFF
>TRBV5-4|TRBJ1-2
CASSLVGTGYGYTF
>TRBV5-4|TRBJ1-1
CAYFWRPGGTEAFF
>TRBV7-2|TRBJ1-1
CASSSTDMNTEAFF
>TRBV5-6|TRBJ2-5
CASSLGRVKTQYF
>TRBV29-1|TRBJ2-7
CSVEAQGTVGYEQYF
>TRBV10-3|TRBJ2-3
CALKGAISTDTQYF
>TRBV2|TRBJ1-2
CASRDTPYGYTF
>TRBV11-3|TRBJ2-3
CASSQRQGGDTQYF
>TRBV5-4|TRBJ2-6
CASSRQGANVLTF
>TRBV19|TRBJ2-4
CASSIGREVAKNIQYF
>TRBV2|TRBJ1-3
CASSERQRNTIYF
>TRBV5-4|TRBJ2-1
CASSLAGGGYNEQFF
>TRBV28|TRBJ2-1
CASRGGNRVREGNEQFF
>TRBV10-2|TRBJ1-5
CASRLTGGQPQHF
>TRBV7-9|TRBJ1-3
CASSLLSGVGNTIYF
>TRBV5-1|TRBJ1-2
CASSPDRGIYGYTF
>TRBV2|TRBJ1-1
CASSKGAGEAFF
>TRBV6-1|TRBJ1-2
CASSIGLDSYGYTF
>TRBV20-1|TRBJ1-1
CSARWGAEAFF
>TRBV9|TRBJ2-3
CASSVATRTDTQYF
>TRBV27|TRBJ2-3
CASNLWGGFTDTQYF
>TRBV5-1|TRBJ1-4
CASSLGGTGEKLFF